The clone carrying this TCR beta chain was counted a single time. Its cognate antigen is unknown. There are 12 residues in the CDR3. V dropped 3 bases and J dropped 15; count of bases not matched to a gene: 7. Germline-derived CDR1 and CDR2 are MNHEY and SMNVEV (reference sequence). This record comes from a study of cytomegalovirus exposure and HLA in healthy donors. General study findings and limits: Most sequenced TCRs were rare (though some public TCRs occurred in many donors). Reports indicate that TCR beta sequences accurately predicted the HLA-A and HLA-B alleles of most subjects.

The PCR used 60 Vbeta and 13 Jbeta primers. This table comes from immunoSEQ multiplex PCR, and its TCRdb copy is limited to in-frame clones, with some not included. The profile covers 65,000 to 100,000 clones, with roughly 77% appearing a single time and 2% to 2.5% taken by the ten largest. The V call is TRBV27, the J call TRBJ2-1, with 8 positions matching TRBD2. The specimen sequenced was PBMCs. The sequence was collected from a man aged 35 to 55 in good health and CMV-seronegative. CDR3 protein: CASSLIGTSWFF. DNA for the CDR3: TGTGCCAGCAGTTTGATCGGGACTAGTTGGTTCTTC.